This record concerns one T cell receptor (beta chain) sequence. Each unsorted sample relied on roughly 82 million PBMCs as its source of genomic DNA. The sample comes from a study of shared clonotypes between healthy human individuals. For every subset, genomic DNA was evenly distributed across several immunoSEQ plates. Clones were sequenced by immunoSEQ multiplex PCR, and TCRdb holds only the in-frame ones, with some missing. The repertoire holds about 490,000 clones, 79% seen once, with approximately 12% in the top ten. This CDR3 is 13 amino acids long. Trimming cost V 3 bases and J 15 bases; bases outside gene matches: 12. Germline V gene data show CDR1 as SGDLS and CDR2 as YYNGEE.

The chain links TRBV9 to TRBJ2-1; 7 bases map to TRBD2. The sequence came from a woman in her thirties or forties in good health. Some clones in this sample may be carry-over from other donors' samples. Sequences were obtained from PBMCs. The CDR3 DNA follows: TGTGCCAGCAGCGACACAGCGGGACCGAGGCGGTTCTTC. It translates to CASSDTAGPRRFF.